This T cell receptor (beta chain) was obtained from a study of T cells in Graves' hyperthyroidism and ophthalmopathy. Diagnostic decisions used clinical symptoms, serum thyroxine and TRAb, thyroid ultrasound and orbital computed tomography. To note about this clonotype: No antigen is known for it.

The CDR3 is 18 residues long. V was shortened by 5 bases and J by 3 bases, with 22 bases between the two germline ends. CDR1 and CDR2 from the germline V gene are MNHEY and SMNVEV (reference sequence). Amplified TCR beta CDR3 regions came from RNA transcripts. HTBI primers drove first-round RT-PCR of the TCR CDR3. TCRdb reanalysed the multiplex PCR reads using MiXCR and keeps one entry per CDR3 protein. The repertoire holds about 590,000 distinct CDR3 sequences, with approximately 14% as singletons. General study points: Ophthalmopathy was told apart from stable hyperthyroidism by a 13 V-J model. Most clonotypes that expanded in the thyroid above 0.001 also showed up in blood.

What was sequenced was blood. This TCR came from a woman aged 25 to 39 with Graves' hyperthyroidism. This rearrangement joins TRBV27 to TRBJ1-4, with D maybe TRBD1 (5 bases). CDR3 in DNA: TGTGCCAGCAGTAAAAAGACCATTGACAGCTTACCTAATGAAAAACTGTTTTTT. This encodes CASSKKTIDSLPNEKLFF. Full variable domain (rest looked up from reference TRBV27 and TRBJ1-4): EAQVTQNPRYLITVTGKKLTVTCSQNMNHEYMSWYRQDPGLGLRQIYYSMNVEVTDKGDVPEGYKVSRKEKRNFPLILESPSPNQTSLYFCASSKKTIDSLPNEKLFFGSGTQLSVL.